Presented here are 20 T cell receptor beta chains from one specimen sequenced in a study of T cell repertoires in cytomegalovirus infection. TCRdb called the reads again in MiXCR, with one record for every CDR3 protein. The profile shows some 300,000 distinct CDR3 sequences, approximately 10% of them singletons. Sequenced sample: PBMCs. These receptors all stem from a human donor in good health (CMV status not recorded). Some clones in this sample may be carry-over from other donors' samples.

This clonotype showed up many times. The gene calls are TRBV7-9 and TRBJ1-1; tentative D call: TRBD1 (5 bases). With 3 bases removed from V and 6 bases from J, the gap between germline ends came to 14 bases. The CDR3 consists of 14 residues. From germline, CDR1 is SEHNR and CDR2 FQNEAQ (reference sequence). CDR3 DNA: TGTGCCAGCAGCTTCACCACAGGAGGTTCTGAAGCTTTCTTT. As protein: CASSFTTGGSEAFF.

Many counts were recorded for this clonotype. The rearrangement joins TRBV29-1 to TRBJ2-1; 9 nucleotides agree with TRBD1. The CDR3 contains 13 residues. Germline V gene data show CDR1 as SQVTM and CDR2 as ANQGSEA. V trimming: 6 bases; J trimming: 6 bases; junction bases outside the gene matches: 6. This CDR3 is CSVSRTGVNEQFF. CDR3 nucleotides: TGCAGCGTCAGTCGGACAGGGGTCAATGAGCAGTTCTTC.

This chain links TRBV9 with TRBJ1-3, with 8 bases fitting TRBD1. The germline CDR1 and CDR2 sequences are SGDLS and YYNGEE. This CDR3 has 15 amino acids. Unmatched junction bases numbered 3, after V lost 4 bases and J lost 0 bases. The CDR3 spells CASSPGQASGNTIYF. DNA of the CDR3: TGTGCCAGCAGCCCGGGACAGGCCTCTGGAAACACCATATATTTT.

The table lists this clonotype with a few counts. The chain joins TRBV28 to TRBJ2-3; perhaps TRBD2 as D (5 bases). Trimming removed 3 bases from V and 4 bases from J, with 20 bases in between. Germline values: CDR1 MDHEN, CDR2 SYDVKM. This CDR3 is built from 17 residues. The CDR3 DNA reads TGTGCCAGCAGTTTGCGGGTGGGCCGCCCAGCACCAGATACGCAGTATTTT. It encodes CASSLRVGRPAPDTQYF.

This clonotype was counted many times. This chain links TRBV6-5 with TRBJ1-6; D may be TRBD1 (6 bases). Trimming cost V 6 bases and J 10 bases, with 19 bases left between them. This CDR3 comprises 15 residues. The germline CDR1 and CDR2 sequences are MNHEY and SVGAGI. In DNA form, the CDR3 reads TGTGCCAGCAGAGTCGACCGCCACGGGGGCTCACCCCTCCACTTT. As protein: CASRVDRHGGSPLHF.

This clonotype has at least ten counts. The CDR3 coding sequence is TGTGCCAGCAGCGGGGGGCCATCAGATACGCAGTATTTT. Its translation is CASSGGPSDTQYF. This chain uses TRBV7-2 with TRBJ2-3; TRBD1 or TRBD2 may be the D gene (6 bases each). The V end was cut by 5 bases, the J end by 4 bases, with 10 bases between. From germline, CDR1 is SGHTA and CDR2 FQGNSA. This CDR3 has 13 residues.

This clonotype was seen at least ten times. This rearrangement joins TRBV19 to TRBJ1-5, with D possibly being TRBD1 (5 bases). V lost 11 bases and J lost 1, with 12 bases in between. The CDR3 is 13 residues long. Germline V gene lookup returns CDR1 LNHDA and CDR2 SQIVND (reference sequence). The CDR3 region is CAVRDRSNQPQHF. DNA of the CDR3: TGTGCCGTCCGGGACCGCAGCAATCAGCCCCAGCATTTT.

With respect to this clonotype: This may be a read error: a much more frequent sequence differs by one nucleotide. This rearrangement joins TRBV6-2 or TRBV6-3 to TRBJ1-1, with D uncertain. This CDR3 comprises 14 residues. CDR1 MNHEY and CDR2 SVGEGT come from the germline V gene. CDR3 region: CAGSYPGLNTEAFF. The DNA for the CDR3 is TGTGCCGGCAGTTACCCGGGGTTGAACACTGAAGCTTTCTTT.

This clonotype has ten or more counts. The rearrangement uses TRBV10-3 and TRBJ2-5; D is uncertain. Trimming took 6 bases from V and 2 from J, leaving 7 bases between them. The CDR3 covers 12 residues. The germline V gene encodes CDR1 ENHRY and CDR2 SYGVKD. The CDR3 DNA reads TGTGCCATCAGCCTACGGCAAGAGACCCAGTACTTC. The encoded protein is CAISLRQETQYF.

The genes are TRBV20-1 and TRBJ1-1; the D is unclear. Germline CDR1 is DFQATT and CDR2 is SNEGSKA (reference sequence). Trimming removed 2 bases at V and 0 bases at J, with 10 bases between. The CDR3 sequence is 14 residues long. The chain's CDR3 is CSARSGGMNTEAFF. As DNA, the CDR3 is TGCAGTGCTAGATCCGGCGGTATGAACACTGAAGCTTTCTTT.

This clonotype was observed at least ten times. V is TRBV7-9 and J is TRBJ2-3; no firm D call. V was clipped by 1 base and J by 5 bases, with 7 bases between them. CDR3 length: 13 residues. In germline, CDR1 is SEHNR, CDR2 FQNEAQ (reference sequence). Written as DNA, the CDR3 is TGTGCCAGCAGCTTAGGGACCCGAGATACGCAGTATTTT. This codes for CASSLGTRDTQYF.

This clonotype was seen repeatedly, ten times or more. This chain uses TRBV2 with TRBJ2-1; a weak D match, TRBD1 (7 bases). Trimming shortened V by 3 bases and J by 7 bases, and 16 bases separated the two germline ends. Germline assignment: CDR1 SNHLY and CDR2 FYNNEI. The CDR3 loop spans 15 amino acids. The CDR3 nucleotides read TGTGCCAGCAGTGACCCCGCAGGGGGGATGAATGAGCAGTTCTTC. As protein: CASSDPAGGMNEQFF.

This clonotype was detected only a few times. This chain links TRBV6-5 with TRBJ2-1, with TRBD1 matching over 8 bases. In germline, CDR1 is MNHEY, CDR2 SVGAGI. The CDR3 sequence is 14 residues long. Germline trimming cut 2 bases from V and 7 bases from J; bases unmatched to any gene: 4. The chain's CDR3 is CASSYQGARNEQFF. CDR3 bases: TGTGCCAGCAGTTACCAGGGGGCGAGGAATGAGCAGTTCTTC.

With respect to this clonotype: Its ends do not fully match the called genes, so a read error is possible. The rearrangement joins TRBV9 to TRBJ1-3; D gene uncertain. The CDR3 sequence is 14 residues long. Germline CDR1 reads SGDLS; CDR2 reads YYNGEE. This chain's CDR3 is CASSVRSSGNTLYF. The CDR3 bases are TGTGCCAGCAGCGTCCGGTCCTCTGGAAACACCTTATATTTT.

The chain combines TRBV5-1 with TRBJ2-2; weak D call: TRBD2 (6 bases). This CDR3 is built from 14 residues. Trimming took 3 bases from V and 6 from J, leaving 12 bases between them. From germline, CDR1 is SGHRS and CDR2 YFSETQ. This CDR3 reads CASSSDYGPGELFF. CDR3 DNA sequence: TGCGCCAGCAGCTCGGACTATGGGCCCGGGGAGCTGTTTTTT.

This clonotype has a count of ten or more. The chain joins TRBV28 to TRBJ2-7, with TRBD1 matching 7 bases. V lost 6 bases to trimming and J lost 7 bases; unmatched junction nucleotides: 15. The length of the CDR3 is 15 residues. Germline loops: CDR1 MDHEN, CDR2 SYDVKM. CDR3 DNA sequence: TGTGCCAGCAGCTCAGGAGACAGGGAGTTAAGGGAGCAGTACTTC. Its translation is CASSSGDRELREQYF.

This clonotype was observed at least ten times. This chain links TRBV20-1 with TRBJ1-1; D perhaps matches TRBD1 (5 bases). Trimming removed 3 bases from V and 2 bases from J, with 25 bases in between. The CDR3 totals 18 residues. From germline, CDR1 is DFQATT and CDR2 SNEGSKA (reference sequence). CDR3 coding DNA: TGCAGTGCTAGGAATTTGAAGGGAGGGGATAGAAAAAACACTGAAGCTTTCTTT. It translates to CSARNLKGGDRKNTEAFF.

This clonotype was seen a handful of times. This sequence joins TRBV27 and TRBJ1-5; D is uncertain. The length of the CDR3 is 14 residues. The V and J ends lost 6 bases and 7 bases respectively, with 16 bases between them. CDR1 MNHEY and CDR2 SMNVEV come from the germline V gene (reference sequence). CDR3 DNA: TGTGCCAGCAGCCCTACCCCACGGAGACAGCCCCAGCATTTT. Residues: CASSPTPRRQPQHF.

The J gene is TRBJ2-1, the V gene TRBV20-1; the match to TRBD1 covers 10 bases. V trimming: 1 base; J trimming: 9 bases; junction bases outside the gene matches: 6. Germline V gene lookup returns CDR1 DFQATT and CDR2 SNEGSKA (reference sequence). The CDR3 spans 14 residues. The CDR3 sequence is CSARAGQGRAEQFF. The CDR3 DNA follows: TGCAGTGCTAGAGCGGGACAGGGGCGTGCTGAGCAGTTCTTC.

In this sample, this clonotype turned up many times. The rearrangement joins TRBV20-1 to TRBJ1-4; 7 nucleotides line up with TRBD1. Per germline, CDR1 DFQATT and CDR2 SNEGSKA (reference sequence). The CDR3 runs 15 residues. J was trimmed by 0 bases and V by 6 bases; bases with no gene match: 7. The CDR3 spells CSAGQVASTNEKLFF. Here the CDR3 DNA reads TGCAGTGCCGGACAGGTAGCCTCAACTAATGAAAAACTGTTTTTT.